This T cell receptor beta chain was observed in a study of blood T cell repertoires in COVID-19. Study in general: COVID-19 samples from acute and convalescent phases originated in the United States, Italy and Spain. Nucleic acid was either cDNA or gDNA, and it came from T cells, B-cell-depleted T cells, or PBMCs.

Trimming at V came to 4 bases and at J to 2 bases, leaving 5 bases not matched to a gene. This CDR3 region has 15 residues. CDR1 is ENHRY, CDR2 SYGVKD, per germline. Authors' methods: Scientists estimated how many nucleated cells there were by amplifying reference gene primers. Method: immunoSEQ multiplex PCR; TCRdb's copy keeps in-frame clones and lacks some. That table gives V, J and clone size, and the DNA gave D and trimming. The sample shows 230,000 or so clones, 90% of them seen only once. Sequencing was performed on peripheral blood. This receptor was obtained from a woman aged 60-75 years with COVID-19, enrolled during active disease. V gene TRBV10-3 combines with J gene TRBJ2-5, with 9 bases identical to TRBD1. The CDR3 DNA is TGTGCCATCAGTGGCACCGGACAGGGGCAAGAGACCCAGTACTTC. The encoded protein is CAISGTGQGQETQYF.